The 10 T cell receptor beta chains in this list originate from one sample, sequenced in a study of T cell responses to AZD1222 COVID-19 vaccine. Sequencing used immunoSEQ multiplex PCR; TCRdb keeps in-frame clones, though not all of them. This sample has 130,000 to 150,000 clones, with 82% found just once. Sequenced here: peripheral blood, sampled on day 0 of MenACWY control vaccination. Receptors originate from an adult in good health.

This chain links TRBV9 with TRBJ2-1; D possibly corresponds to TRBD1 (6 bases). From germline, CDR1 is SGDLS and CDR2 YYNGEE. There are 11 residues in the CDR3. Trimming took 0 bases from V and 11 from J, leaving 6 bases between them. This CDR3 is CASSVGDKQFF. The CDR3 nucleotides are TGTGCCAGCAGCGTAGGGGACAAGCAGTTCTTC.

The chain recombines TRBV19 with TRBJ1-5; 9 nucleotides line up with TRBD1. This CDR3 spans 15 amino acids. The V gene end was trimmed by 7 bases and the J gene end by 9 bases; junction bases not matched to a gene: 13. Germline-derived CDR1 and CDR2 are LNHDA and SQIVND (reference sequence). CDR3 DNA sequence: TGTGCCAGTACCCCAGGGACAGGGCTACGCGGGCCCCAGCATTTT. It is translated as CASTPGTGLRGPQHF. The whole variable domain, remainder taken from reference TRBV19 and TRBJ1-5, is DGGITQSPKYLFRKEGQNVTLSCEQNLNHDAMYWYRQDPGQGLRLIYYSQIVNDFQKGDIAEGYSVSREKKESFPLTVTSAQKNPTAFYLCASTPGTGLRGPQHFGDGTRLSIL.

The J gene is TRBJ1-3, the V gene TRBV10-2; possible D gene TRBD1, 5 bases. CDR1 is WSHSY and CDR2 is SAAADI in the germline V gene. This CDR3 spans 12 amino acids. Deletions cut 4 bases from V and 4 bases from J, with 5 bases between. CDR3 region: CASSAGGNTIYF. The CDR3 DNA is TGCGCCAGCAGTGCAGGGGGAAACACCATATATTTT.

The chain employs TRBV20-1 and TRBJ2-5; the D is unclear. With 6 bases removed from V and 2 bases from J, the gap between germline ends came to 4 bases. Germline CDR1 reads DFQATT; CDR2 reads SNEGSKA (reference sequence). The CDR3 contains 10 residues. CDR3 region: CSASQETQYF. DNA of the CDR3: TGCAGTGCCTCACAAGAGACCCAGTACTTC.

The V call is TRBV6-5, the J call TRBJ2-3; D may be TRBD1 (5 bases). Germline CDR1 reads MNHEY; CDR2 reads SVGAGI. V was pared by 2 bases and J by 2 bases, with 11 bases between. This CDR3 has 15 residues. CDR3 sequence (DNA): TGTGCCAGCAGTTACAAGGGGCTAAACACAGATACGCAGTATTTT. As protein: CASSYKGLNTDTQYF.

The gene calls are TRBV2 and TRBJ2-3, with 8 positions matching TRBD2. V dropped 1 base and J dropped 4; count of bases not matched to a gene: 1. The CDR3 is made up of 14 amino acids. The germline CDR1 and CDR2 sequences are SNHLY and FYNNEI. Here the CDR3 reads CASSEGGGPDTQYF. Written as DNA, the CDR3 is TGTGCCAGCAGTGAAGGCGGGGGGCCAGATACGCAGTATTTT.

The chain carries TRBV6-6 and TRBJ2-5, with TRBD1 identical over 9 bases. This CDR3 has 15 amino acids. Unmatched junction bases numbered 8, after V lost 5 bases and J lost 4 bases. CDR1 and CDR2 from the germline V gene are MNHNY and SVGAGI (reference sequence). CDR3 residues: CASSTGQGPPETQYF. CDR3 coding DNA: TGTGCCAGCAGTACCGGACAGGGGCCCCCAGAGACCCAGTACTTC.

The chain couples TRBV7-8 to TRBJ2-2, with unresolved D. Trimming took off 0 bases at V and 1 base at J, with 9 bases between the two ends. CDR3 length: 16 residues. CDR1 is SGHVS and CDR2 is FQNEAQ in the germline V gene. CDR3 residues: CASSLAIGQNTGELFF. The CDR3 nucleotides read TGTGCCAGCAGCTTAGCTATAGGGCAGAACACCGGGGAGCTGTTTTTT.

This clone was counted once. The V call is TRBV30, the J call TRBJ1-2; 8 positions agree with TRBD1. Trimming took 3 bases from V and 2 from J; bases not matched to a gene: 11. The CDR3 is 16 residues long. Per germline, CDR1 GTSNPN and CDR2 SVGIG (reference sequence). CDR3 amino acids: CAWRGQGAKGNYGYTF. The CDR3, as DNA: TGTGCCTGGAGAGGACAGGGCGCAAAGGGGAACTATGGCTACACCTTC.

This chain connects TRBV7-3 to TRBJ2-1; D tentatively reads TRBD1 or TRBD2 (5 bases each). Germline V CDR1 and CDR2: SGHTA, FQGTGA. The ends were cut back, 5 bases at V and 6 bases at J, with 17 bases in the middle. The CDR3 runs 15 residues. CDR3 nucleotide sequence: TGTGCCAGCAGCCAGACCGGGACCCATTCCAATGAGCAGTTCTTC. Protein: CASSQTGTHSNEQFF.